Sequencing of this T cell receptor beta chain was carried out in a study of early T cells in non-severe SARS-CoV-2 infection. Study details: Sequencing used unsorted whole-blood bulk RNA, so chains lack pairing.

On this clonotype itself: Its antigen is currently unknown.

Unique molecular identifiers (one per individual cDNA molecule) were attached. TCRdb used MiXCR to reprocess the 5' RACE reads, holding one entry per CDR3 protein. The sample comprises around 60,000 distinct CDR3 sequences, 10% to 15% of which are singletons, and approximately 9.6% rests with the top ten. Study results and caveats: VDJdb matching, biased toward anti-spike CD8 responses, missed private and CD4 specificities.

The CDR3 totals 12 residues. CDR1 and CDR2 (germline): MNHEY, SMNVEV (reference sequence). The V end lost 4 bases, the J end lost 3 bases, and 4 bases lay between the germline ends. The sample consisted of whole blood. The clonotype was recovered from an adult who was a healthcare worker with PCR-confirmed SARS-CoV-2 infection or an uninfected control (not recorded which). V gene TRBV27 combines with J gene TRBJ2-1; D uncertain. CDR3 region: CASSSLYNEQFF. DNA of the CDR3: TGTGCCAGCAGTTCCCTCTACAATGAGCAGTTCTTC.